This T cell receptor (beta chain) is from a study of OX40 agonist ivuxolimab in advanced cancers. Across the study: A history of anti-PD-1, anti-PD-L1 or anti-CTLA-4 therapy was acceptable, and approximately 41% had some.

This clone was counted only a few times. Its antigen is unknown. The table came from immunoSEQ multiplex PCR; TCRdb's copy has only in-frame clones and leaves some out. This sample has about 66,000 clones, with roughly 76% found just once. V gave up 0 bases and J gave up 7 bases; unmatched junction bases: 5. The germline V gene encodes CDR1 KGHSH and CDR2 LQKENI. The CDR3 runs 14 residues. Overall study findings and caveats: No determination was made of the antigen specificity of the expanded peripheral T cells.

Any history of autoimmune disease or systemic immunosuppression disqualified patients. At baseline, cycle 4 day 1, and cycle 7 day 1, blood was sampled. The chain combines TRBV18 with TRBJ2-5, with TRBD1 matching over 7 bases. Sequencing used CD4+ or CD8+ T cells sorted from blood, obtained in a trial of the OX40 agonist ivuxolimab. The clonotype was recovered from an adult with an advanced solid tumor such as melanoma, head and neck, liver or kidney cancer. CDR3 loop: CASSPPDRVGTQYF. The CDR3 region has the DNA TGTGCCAGCTCACCACCAGACAGGGTTGGGACCCAGTACTTC.